The clone carrying this TCR beta chain was picked up a small number of times. The germline gives CDR1 SGHTA, CDR2 FQGNSA. This CDR3 is 13 amino acids long. Trimming stripped 6 bases from V and 0 bases from J, with 8 bases between. The time point: patch test 1, 2 weeks after DPC sensitization. Documented treatment: therapeutic diphenylcyclopropenone sensitization with weekly scalp DPC. The data derive from a study of human T cells and chemical hapten exposure. One entry per CDR3 protein results from TCRdb running MiXCR on the RACE reads. The table shows around 71,000 distinct CDR3 sequences, with approximately 9.4% occurring only once.

The sequencing here drew on whole blood, taken in connection with sensitization to the hapten diphenylcyclopropenone (DPC). This chain joins TRBV7-2 and TRBJ1-1; perhaps TRBD1 as D (5 bases). The TCR sequence derives from a woman in her 40s with alopecia areata. Some clones in this sample may be carry-over from other donors' samples. CDR3 residues: CASREGLNTEAFF. In nucleotides, the CDR3 is TGTGCCAGCAGAGAGGGACTGAACACTGAAGCTTTCTTT.